The T cell receptor (beta chain) described here comes from a study of regulatory T cells in long-lasting Graves disease. In regard to this clonotype: The antigen is not known. A far bigger clonotype differs at one base, so this is likely a read error.

Time point given: newly diagnosed GD, antithyroid drugs for less than 3 months. RNA extracted from PBMCs served as the sequencing template. To make TCR beta libraries, researchers used iRepertoire HTBI primers and Arm-PCR of CDR3 regions. TCRdb re-derived calls from the multiplex PCR reads in MiXCR, one entry per CDR3 protein. The data hold 390,000 or so distinct CDR3 sequences, with roughly 10% observed a single time. General study findings and limits: The persistent group shared 2,700 or so public clonotypes, more than the 950 to 1,000 shared by new patients.

V was pared by 1 base and J by 9 bases, with 10 bases between. Germline V CDR1 and CDR2: MNHNS, SASEGT. This CDR3 is 14 amino acids long. This sample also appeared in a second study, on T cells in Graves' hyperthyroidism and ophthalmopathy.

This specimen consisted of peripheral blood mononuclear cells (PBMCs), obtained at new diagnosis, from a patient treated with antithyroid drugs. This receptor was obtained from a woman aged 18 to 35 with Graves disease. V is TRBV6-1 and J is TRBJ1-6, with D perhaps matching TRBD1 (5 bases). CDR3 nucleotide sequence: TGTGCCAGCAGTGAAGGAGGGGCGAGTTCACCCCTCCACTTT. Translating gives CASSEGGASSPLHF.